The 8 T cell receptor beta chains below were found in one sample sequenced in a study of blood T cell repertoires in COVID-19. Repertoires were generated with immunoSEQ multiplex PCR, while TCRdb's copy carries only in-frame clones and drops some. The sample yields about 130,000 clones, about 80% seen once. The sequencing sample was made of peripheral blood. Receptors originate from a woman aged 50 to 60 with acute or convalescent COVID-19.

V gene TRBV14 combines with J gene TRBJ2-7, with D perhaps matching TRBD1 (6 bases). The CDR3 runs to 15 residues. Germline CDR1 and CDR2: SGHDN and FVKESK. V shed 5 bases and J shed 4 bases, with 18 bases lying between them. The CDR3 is CASSESPGHRYEQYF. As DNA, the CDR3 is TGTGCCAGCAGCGAGAGCCCGGGACACCGATACGAGCAGTACTTC.

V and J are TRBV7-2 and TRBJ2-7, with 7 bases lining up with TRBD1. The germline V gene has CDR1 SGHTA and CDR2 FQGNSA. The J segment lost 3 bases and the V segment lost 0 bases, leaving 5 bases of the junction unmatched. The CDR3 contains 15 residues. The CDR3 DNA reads TGTGCCAGCAGCTTAGCGGGACAGTCACTCTACGAGCAGTACTTC. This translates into CASSLAGQSLYEQYF.

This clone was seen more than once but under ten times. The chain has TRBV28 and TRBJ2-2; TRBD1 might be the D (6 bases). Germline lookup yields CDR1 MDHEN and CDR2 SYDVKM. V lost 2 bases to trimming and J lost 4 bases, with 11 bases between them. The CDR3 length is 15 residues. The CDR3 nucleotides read TGTGCCAGCAGTTTAGGGGGCGTTGGCACCGGGGAGCTGTTTTTT. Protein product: CASSLGGVGTGELFF.

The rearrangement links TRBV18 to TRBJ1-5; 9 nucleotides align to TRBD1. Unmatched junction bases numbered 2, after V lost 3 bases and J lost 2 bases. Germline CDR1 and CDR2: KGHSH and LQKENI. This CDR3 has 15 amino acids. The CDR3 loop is CASSPGDRGNQPQHF. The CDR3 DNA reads TGTGCCAGCTCACCGGGGGACAGGGGCAATCAGCCCCAGCATTTT.

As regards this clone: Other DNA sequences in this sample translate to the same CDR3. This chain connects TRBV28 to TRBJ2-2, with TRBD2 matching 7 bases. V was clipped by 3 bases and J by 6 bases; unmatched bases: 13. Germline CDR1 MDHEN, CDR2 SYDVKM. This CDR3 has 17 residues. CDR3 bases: TGTGCCAGCAGTTTCCGAGGGTTGCGGGAGAGACCCGGGGAGCTGTTTTTT. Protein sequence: CASSFRGLRERPGELFF.

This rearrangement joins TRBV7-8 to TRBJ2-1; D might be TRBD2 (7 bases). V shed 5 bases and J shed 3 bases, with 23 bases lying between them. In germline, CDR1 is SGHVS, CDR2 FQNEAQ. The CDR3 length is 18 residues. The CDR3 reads CASSPPGGDSGVYNEQFF. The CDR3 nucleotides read TGTGCCAGCAGCCCCCCGGGGGGCGACTCAGGGGTCTACAATGAGCAGTTCTTC.

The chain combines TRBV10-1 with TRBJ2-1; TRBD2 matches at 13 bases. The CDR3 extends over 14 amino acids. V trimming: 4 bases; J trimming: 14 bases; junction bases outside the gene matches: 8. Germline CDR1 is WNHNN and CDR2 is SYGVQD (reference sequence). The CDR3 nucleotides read TGCGCCAGCAGTGCGAGGACTAGCGGGAGTGTCGAGTTCTTC. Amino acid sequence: CASSARTSGSVEFF.

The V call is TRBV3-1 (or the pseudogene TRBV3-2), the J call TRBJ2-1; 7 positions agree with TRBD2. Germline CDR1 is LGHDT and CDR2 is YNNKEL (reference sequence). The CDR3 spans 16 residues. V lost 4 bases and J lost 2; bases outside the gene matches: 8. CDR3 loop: CASSPFGTNAYNEQFF. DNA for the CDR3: TGTGCCAGCAGCCCCTTTGGGACTAACGCCTACAATGAGCAGTTCTTC.